This T cell receptor beta chain was identified in a study of Ad26.COV2.S vaccination and SARS-CoV-2 variants. Study-level background: The COV1001 Ad26.COV2.S trial arm included the donor.

The method was immunoSEQ multiplex PCR; TCRdb's version includes in-frame clones alone and lacks a portion of them. This repertoire shows more than 300,000 clones, approximately 90% found once; its top ten account for around 5%. Treatment: approximately 18 received Ad26.COV2.S at low or high dose, single or two shots; 5 received placebo; per-sample allocation not given. Sampling took place 63 days after the first vaccine or placebo injection. Germline CDR1 and CDR2: KGHSH and LQKENI. The CDR3 runs to 15 residues. Trimming removed 3 bases at V and 1 base at J, with 10 bases between. The sequencing used peripheral blood, collected in a trial of Ad26.COV2.S vaccine versus placebo. This clonotype originated in a person between 18 and 65 years old who received the Ad26.COV2.S COVID-19 vaccine or a placebo. The V call is TRBV18, the J call TRBJ1-5, with D unresolved. The CDR3 DNA reads as TGTGCCAGCTCACCCTCCGGTGGCAGCAATCAGCCCCAGCATTTT. As protein: CASSPSGGSNQPQHF.